This entry describes one T cell receptor (beta chain). No antigen is known for it. There are no base qualities to consult, and no much larger clone falls within one base. The sample belongs to a study of blood T cell repertoires in COVID-19 (dated by TCRdb to 2020 to 2022). Study-wide context: Samples covering the acute and convalescent phases of COVID-19 were provided by collaborators in the United States, Italy and Spain. Where available, HLA class I and class II types were taken from metadata supplied by the sample provider and were not determined by assay-based typing. Sample metadata almost always included a de-identified subject ID, COVID-19 status, age in years and sex. Samples came from the ongoing ImmuneRACE study (first 160 participants) plus 1,254 subjects from 6 global collaborators. The repertoires were released in a freely available public database intended as a resource for research on the immune response to SARS-CoV-2. The material from the prospective study consisted of cDNA or gDNA derived from T cells, B-cell-depleted T cells, or PBMCs. Deeply sampled blood TCRbeta repertoires from subjects exposed to, actively infected with, or recovered from COVID-19 were included in the dataset. Findings and caveats that apply to the study as a whole: The amount of clinical and demographic metadata varied by source and participant and was provided uncurated.

The immunoSEQ Assay, a bias-controlled multiplex PCR, was used to amplify TCRbeta CDR3 regions from genomic DNA. In the paper's pipeline: The number of nucleated cells in each sample was estimated from the amplification of reference gene primers within the assay. Sequence reads were collapsed and filtered to measure the absolute abundance of every unique TCRbeta CDR3 rearrangement. For each sample, productive Simpson clonality was calculated as the square root of Simpson's diversity index across productive rearrangements. Here the immuneACCESS table is served through TCRdb, limited to in-frame sequences with V and J called. Missing clones are a known gap in these copies; in checked studies unresolved V genes cover under half, and the rest lacks a known reason. The D gene and trimming were derived from the DNA, and the V and J assignments and clone size from that table. The sample table lists 150,000 to 200,000 clones, less than 90% of them with a count of one. Together, the top ten hold approximately 9.9% of the sample.

In Seattle, one collaborating source enrolled patients while the infection was active and tracked those patients longitudinally over the course of disease. Each collaborating institution followed its own protocols to collect whole blood in K2EDTA tubes. Collaborator samples were shipped for TCRbeta analysis as frozen whole blood, isolated PBMCs, or DNA extracted from either sample type. The sample consisted of peripheral blood. The receptor was isolated from a woman aged 55-69 years with COVID-19, enrolled during active disease.

The DNA reads as follows: TGTGCCAGTAGTATCGGGACAGATATTAATGAGCAGTTCTTC. It translates to CASSIGTDINEQFF. The rearranged chain carries TRBV19 and TRBJ2-1; the central 7 bases match TRBD1. The germline V gene (reference sequence) specifies LNHDA as CDR1 and SQIVND as CDR2. The CDR3 numbers 14 residues from cysteine through phenylalanine. CDR3 DNA only is kept here, 42 bases in frame from base 1. At the junction V is shortened by 3 bases and J by 7 bases; bases outside the gene matches: 6.